The 15 T cell receptor beta chains given below trace back to one sample, sequenced in a study of Graves' ophthalmopathy and Graves' hyperthyroidism (dated by TCRdb to 2016 to 2019). Sequencing instrument: Illumina HiSeq 2000. TCR beta CDR3 regions were amplified from RNA transcripts for repertoire sequencing. The first round was an RT-PCR using HTBI primers with the Qiagen OneStep RT-PCR kit, and this first round was followed by a second-round multiplex PCR, then size selection and purification. The public reads were reprocessed in TCRdb via fastp at Q25 and MiXCR, keeping in-frame beta chains. Rows merge per CDR3 protein into single entries with the most common DNA and genes. For this sample the table gives under 250,000 distinct CDR3 sequences, of which under 25% were detected only once. Of the sample, approximately 39% falls within the top ten clones. The sequencing input was peripheral blood. The source of these receptors is a woman aged 50 to 60 with Graves' ophthalmopathy. Donor details come from another sample of the same person, matched by shared clones.

This clonotype was counted ten times or more. The rearrangement joins TRBV2 to TRBJ2-7; D may be TRBD2 (6 bases). The germline V and J ends were trimmed by 3 bases and 7 bases, with 16 bases remaining between them. The germline gives CDR1 SNHLY, CDR2 FYNNEI. This CDR3 contains 14 residues. In DNA form, the CDR3 reads TGTGCCAGCAGTGATGTCGGGGTCGGGAGTGAGCAGTACTTC. This translates into CASSDVGVGSEQYF.

In its sample, this clonotype was seen a few times. The chain carries TRBV2 and TRBJ2-5; 7 bases map to TRBD2. The CDR3 covers 14 residues. Germline values: CDR1 SNHLY, CDR2 FYNNEI. V shed 3 bases, J shed 3 bases, and the junction held 4 bases outside the gene matches. DNA of the CDR3: TGTGCCAGCAGTGAGCGGACTAGTAAAGAGACCCAGTACTTC. Translating gives CASSERTSKETQYF. The full variable domain, in which reference TRBV2 and TRBJ2-5 provide the parts outside the CDR3, is EPEVTQTPSHQVTQMGQEVILRCVPISNHLYFYWYRQILGQKVEFLVSFYNNEISEKSEIFDDQFSVERPDGSNFTLKIRSTKLEDSAMYFCASSERTSKETQYFGPGTRLLVL.

The chain employs TRBV30 and TRBJ2-2, with D possibly matching TRBD1 (5 bases). CDR1 and CDR2 (germline): GTSNPN, SVGIG (reference sequence). Trimming took 5 bases from V and 0 from J, leaving 19 bases between them. The CDR3 consists of 17 residues. For the CDR3, the DNA is TGTGCCTGGGGGGCGGACCAGTCGTTCGCGAACACCGGGGAGCTGTTTTTT. This encodes CAWGADQSFANTGELFF.

This clonotype came up many times. This chain links TRBV10-3 with TRBJ1-1; D is unclear. Trimming stripped 10 bases from V and 0 bases from J, with 21 bases between. CDR1 is ENHRY, CDR2 SYGVKD, per germline. The CDR3 runs 16 residues. Here the CDR3 DNA reads TGTGCCACCGAGAAACAGACGGGATCAATGAACACTGAAGCTTTCTTT. Its translation is CATEKQTGSMNTEAFF.

This clonotype was detected many times. In DNA form, the CDR3 reads TGCAGCGTTGACTCCAGGGAAAACACCGGGGAGCTGTTTTTT. This codes for CSVDSRENTGELFF. The rearrangement links TRBV29-1 to TRBJ2-2, with a weak D call TRBD1 (5 bases). The CDR3 runs to 14 residues. Trimming shortened V by 3 bases and J by 2 bases, and 10 bases separated the two germline ends. Germline CDR1 SQVTM, CDR2 ANQGSEA.

In its sample, this clonotype was seen a few times. The V gene is TRBV7-2, the J gene TRBJ2-7; D remains ambiguous. From germline, CDR1 is SGHTA and CDR2 FQGNSA. This CDR3 comprises 13 residues. The V end lost 2 bases, the J end lost 3 bases, and 8 bases lay between the germline ends. The CDR3 sequence: CASSLFMSYEQYF. The CDR3 DNA reads as TGTGCCAGCAGCTTATTTATGAGCTACGAGCAGTACTTC.

Comment on this clonotype: This could be a read error, since a much larger clone is one nucleotide away. The CDR3 loop reads CSASGTCGQPQHF. In DNA form, the CDR3 reads TGCAGTGCCAGCGGGACATGTGGCCAGCCCCAGCATTTT. The chain couples TRBV20-1 to TRBJ1-5; the D gene is possibly TRBD1 (6 bases). With 6 bases removed from V and 7 bases from J, the gap between germline ends came to 16 bases. Germline CDR1 reads DFQATT; CDR2 reads SNEGSKA (reference sequence). The CDR3 length is 13 residues.

This chain links TRBV25-1 with TRBJ2-7; D not certain. The CDR3 contains 12 residues. The germline CDR1 and CDR2 sequences are MGHDK and SYGVNS. The ends were cut back, 7 bases at V and 7 bases at J, with 14 bases in the middle. The CDR3 region is CASNKDGGEQYF. CDR3 nucleotides: TGTGCCAGCAACAAGGATGGTGGGGAGCAGTACTTC.

This clonotype was recorded at least ten times. V is TRBV2 and J is TRBJ1-1; D gene uncertain. V was trimmed by 1 base and J by 9 bases, leaving 12 bases between them. CDR1 and CDR2 (germline): SNHLY, FYNNEI. CDR3 length: 13 residues. CDR3 sequence: CASSEVHRSQAFF. The CDR3 region has the DNA TGTGCCAGCAGTGAAGTCCATCGATCCCAAGCTTTCTTT.

A few counts support this clonotype. V usage is TRBV29-1 and J usage is TRBJ2-2; weak D call: TRBD2 (6 bases). V gave up 6 bases and J gave up 2 bases, with 13 bases separating them. This CDR3 has 14 residues. The germline CDR1 and CDR2 sequences are SQVTM and ANQGSEA. CDR3 nucleotides: TGCAGCGTAGTGGGGACTCTAAACACCGGGGAGCTGTTTTTT. It codes for CSVVGTLNTGELFF.

This clonotype showed up many times. The chain combines TRBV5-1 with TRBJ1-1; D is unclear. Deletions cut 2 bases from V and 2 bases from J, with 10 bases between. Germline V gene data show CDR1 as SGHRS and CDR2 as YFSETQ. This CDR3 spans 14 amino acids. This CDR3 reads CASSLTSGNTEAFF. CDR3 sequence (DNA): TGCGCCAGCAGCTTAACATCCGGTAACACTGAAGCTTTCTTT. The variable domain in full, completed from reference TRBV5-1 and TRBJ1-1, reads KAGVTQTPRYLIKTRGQQVTLSCSPISGHRSVSWYQQTPGQGLQFLFEYFSETQRNKGNFPGRFSGRQFSNSRSEMNVSTLELGDSALYLCASSLTSGNTEAFFGQGTRLTVV.

In this sample, this clonotype turned up many times. This chain connects TRBV6-5 to TRBJ2-7, with TRBD1 matching over 7 bases. Trimming removed 8 bases from V and 0 bases from J; junction bases left unmatched: 7. There are 14 residues in the CDR3. CDR1 and CDR2 from the germline V gene are MNHEY and SVGAGI. The CDR3: CASLPGGSSYEQYF. The CDR3 region has the DNA TGTGCCAGCCTTCCAGGGGGTAGCTCCTACGAGCAGTACTTC.

This clonotype was recorded at least ten times. The chain is built from TRBV28 and TRBJ1-5, with a possible D match to TRBD1 (6 bases). V was clipped by 3 bases and J by 5 bases, with 8 bases between them. Germline CDR1 MDHEN, CDR2 SYDVKM. This CDR3 region has 13 residues. CDR3 in amino acids: CASSLPGDQPQHF. The CDR3 DNA is TGTGCCAGCAGTTTGCCAGGGGATCAGCCCCAGCATTTT.

This clonotype was counted ten times or more. This chain's CDR3 is CASSSGQFTEAFF. CDR3 nucleotide sequence: TGTGCCAGCAGCTCCGGACAGTTCACTGAAGCTTTCTTT. The gene calls are TRBV7-3 and TRBJ1-1, with D perhaps matching TRBD1 (6 bases). This CDR3 is built from 13 residues. Germline V gives CDR1 SGHTA, CDR2 FQGTGA. V was clipped by 4 bases and J by 4 bases, with 10 bases between them.

This clonotype has ten or more counts. The chain carries TRBV28 and TRBJ2-5; 9 positions match TRBD2. This CDR3 is 12 amino acids long. V lost 3 bases, J lost 14 bases, and 7 bases stayed unmatched. Per the germline V gene, CDR1 is MDHEN and CDR2 is SYDVKM. CDR3 sequence (DNA): TGTGCCAGCAGTTTCCTAGGGACTAGCTTCTACTTC. Amino acids: CASSFLGTSFYF.